The following is a T cell receptor beta chain sequence with its context. The antigen is unknown. Repertoires were generated with immunoSEQ multiplex PCR, while TCRdb's copy carries only in-frame clones and drops some. The sample holds about 27,000 clones, around 75% seen once. The CDR3 has 15 amino acids. Trimming removed 5 bases from V and 5 bases from J, with 15 bases in between. Germline lookup yields CDR1 MNHEY and CDR2 SMNVEV (reference sequence). ViraFEST expansion of antigen-specific CD4+ T cells with viral peptide pools preceded sequencing. Researchers isolated CD4+ T cells once less than twelve days of culture had elapsed. No vaccinee had earlier SARS-CoV-2 infection, and nucleocapsid antibodies were negative. This entry is derived from a study of vaccination effects on CD4 cells after COVID-19.

This TCR derives from a human donor who received a COVID-19 vaccine. The specimen comprised CD4+ T cells from PBMCs cultured with HCoV-NL63 spike peptides, sampled before COVID-19 vaccination. This sequence joins TRBV27 and TRBJ2-2; D possibly matches TRBD1 or TRBD2 (5 bases each). Written as DNA, the CDR3 is TGTGCCAGCAGTCCCCTTGGGGGAAGGACCGGGGAGCTGTTTTTT. It codes for CASSPLGGRTGELFF.